The rows below give T cell receptor beta chains drawn from one sample of a study of T cell repertoires in cytomegalovirus infection. These TCRs are of unknown antigen specificity. TCRdb redid the calling of the reads with MiXCR, one entry per CDR3 protein. The sample records some 120,000 distinct CDR3 sequences, more than 30% being singletons. The specimen comprised CD8+ T cells from cultured PBMCs, sampled from culture after CMV antigen stimulation. These TCRs come from a human donor in good health (CMV status not recorded). Some clones in this sample may be carry-over from other donors' samples. The CDR3 runs from the conserved cysteine through the conserved F or W. Fields, in order: D gene, J gene, V gene, clone size, CDR3 protein, CDR3 DNA. A D gene is named only where the DNA matches it firmly. Clone size is shown for a subset of rows, as once, few, many or a class of expanded clone.

>TRBD1|TRBJ1-4|TRBV7-2|few
CASSLGQSEKLFF
TGTGCCAGCAGCTTGGGACAGAGTGAAAAACTGTTTTTT
>.|TRBJ2-2|TRBV28|.
CASSLAGGSNTGELFF
TGTGCCAGCAGTTTAGCAGGGGGGTCGAACACCGGGGAGCTGTTTTTT
>.|TRBJ1-6|TRBV4-1|.
CASSQGTNSPLHF
TGCGCCAGCAGCCAAGGGACCAATTCACCCCTCCACTTT
>.|TRBJ1-6|TRBV5-3|.
CASSFDVGNSPLHF
TGTGCCAGCAGCTTCGATGTAGGGAATTCACCCCTCCACTTT
>TRBD2|TRBJ2-1|TRBV27|.
CASSSWLAGSSYNEQFF
TGTGCCAGCAGTTCTTGGCTAGCGGGTAGCTCCTACAATGAGCAGTTCTTC
>.|TRBJ2-2|TRBV15|.
CATSRGAGNTGELFF
TGTGCCACCAGCAGGGGAGCGGGGAACACCGGGGAGCTGTTTTTT
>.|TRBJ1-2|TRBV7-2|many
CASSLGQTNYGYTF
TGTGCCAGCAGCTTAGGACAGACTAACTATGGCTACACCTTC
>.|TRBJ1-1|TRBV28|few
CASSLYRATEAFF
TGTGCCAGCAGTTTATACAGGGCCACTGAAGCTTTCTTT
>.|TRBJ2-7|TRBV7-6|many
CASSLRDPYEQYF
TGTGCCAGCAGCCTCCGGGACCCCTACGAGCAGTACTTC
>.|TRBJ1-2|TRBV28|few
CASSPGSFSGYGYTF
TGTGCCAGTTCCCCCGGGTCCTTTAGCGGCTATGGCTACACCTTC
>.|TRBJ2-7|TRBV4-1|.
CASSQLQGSYEQYF
TGCGCCAGCAGCCAGCTACAGGGATCCTACGAGCAGTACTTC
>.|TRBJ1-1|TRBV7-2|many
CASSPDTDGTEAFF
TGTGCCAGCAGCCCCGACACCGACGGCACTGAAGCTTTCTTT
>.|TRBJ2-7|TRBV6-5|.
CASRGTTPTYEQYF
TGTGCCAGCAGGGGGACGACTCCCACCTACGAGCAGTACTTC
>.|TRBJ2-4|TRBV11-2|.
CASSLDALGASHQLLAKNIQYF
TGTGCCAGCAGCTTAGACGCACTCGGGGCTAGCCACCAGCTACTAGCCAAAAACATTCAGTACTTC
>.|TRBJ1-2|TRBV5-6|.
CASSLNLLRHYGYTF
TGTGCCAGCAGCTTGAATTTGCTAAGACACTATGGCTACACCTTC
>TRBD1|TRBJ1-4|TRBV15|few
CATRYRDRVNEKLFF
TGTGCCACCCGATACCGGGACAGGGTTAACGAAAAACTGTTTTTT
>TRBD2|TRBJ2-1|TRBV6-2/TRBV6-3|.
CASSALAGGNEQFF
TGTGCCAGCAGTGCTCTAGCGGGGGGAAATGAGCAGTTCTTC
>.|TRBJ1-5|TRBV24-1|few
CATSGTSNQPQHF
TGTGCCACCAGTGGGACAAGCAATCAGCCCCAGCATTTT
>.|TRBJ2-5|TRBV7-8|.
CASSSSMGSRTQYF
TGTGCCAGCAGCTCTAGCATGGGCAGTAGGACCCAGTACTTC
>.|TRBJ2-1|TRBV7-2|once
CASSYTSNEQFF
TGTGCCAGCAGCTACACTAGCAATGAGCAGTTCTTC